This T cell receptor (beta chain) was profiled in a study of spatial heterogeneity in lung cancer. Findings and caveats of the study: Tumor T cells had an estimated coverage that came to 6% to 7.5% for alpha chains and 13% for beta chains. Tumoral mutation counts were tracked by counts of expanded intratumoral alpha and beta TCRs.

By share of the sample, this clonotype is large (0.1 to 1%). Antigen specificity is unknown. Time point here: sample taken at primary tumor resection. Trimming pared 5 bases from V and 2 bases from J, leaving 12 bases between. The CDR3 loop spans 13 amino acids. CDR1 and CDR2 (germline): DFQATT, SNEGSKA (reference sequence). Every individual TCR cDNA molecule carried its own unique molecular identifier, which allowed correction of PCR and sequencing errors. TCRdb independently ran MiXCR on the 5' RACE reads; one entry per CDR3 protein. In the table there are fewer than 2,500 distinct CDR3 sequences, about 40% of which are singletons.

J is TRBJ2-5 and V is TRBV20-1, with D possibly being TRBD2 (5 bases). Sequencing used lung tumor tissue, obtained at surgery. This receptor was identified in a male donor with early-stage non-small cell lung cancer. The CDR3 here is CSAPKRPQETQYF. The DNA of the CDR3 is TGCAGTGCTCCCAAGCGGCCTCAAGAGACCCAGTACTTC.